A single sample is the source of the 22 T cell receptor beta chains below, sequenced in a study of T cells in Graves' hyperthyroidism and ophthalmopathy. RNA transcripts served as the template for amplifying TCR beta CDR3 regions. Using the HTBI primer set, a first-round RT-PCR was run on the TCR CDR3. TCRdb re-derived calls from the multiplex PCR reads in MiXCR, one entry per CDR3 protein. The data contain roughly 500,000 distinct CDR3 sequences, approximately 23% of them singletons. The source material was blood. Source of these receptors: a woman in her seventies with Graves' ophthalmopathy.

The chain joins TRBV11-2 to TRBJ2-7, with 9 bases aligning to TRBD2. This CDR3 has 16 residues. Per germline, CDR1 SGHAT and CDR2 FQNNGV. Trimming took 3 bases from V and 5 from J; bases not matched to a gene: 11. CDR3 loop: CASSLDLAGNFNEQYF. The CDR3 DNA sequence: TGTGCCAGCAGCTTGGACCTAGCGGGAAATTTCAACGAGCAGTACTTC.

A word on this clonotype: A much larger clonotype is one base distant, so this may be a read error. The chain links TRBV25-1 to TRBJ2-1, with D possibly TRBD2 on 5 matching bases. V dropped 4 bases and J dropped 3 bases, with 16 bases sitting between them. CDR3 length: 16 amino acids. Germline CDR1 reads MGHDK; CDR2 reads SYGVNS. CDR3 coding DNA: TGTGCCAGCAGTGCGAGACTAAGCAGCCTCTACAATGAGCAGTTCTTC. Translating gives CASSARLSSLYNEQFF.

This clonotype turned up a few times. The rearrangement uses TRBV7-3 and TRBJ2-1; D is ambiguous. Germline loops: CDR1 SGHTA, CDR2 FQGTGA. The V end lost 1 base, the J end lost 9 bases, and 13 bases lay between the germline ends. CDR3 length: 14 residues. The CDR3, as DNA: TGTGCCAGCAGCTTAAAGGGTCCGACGGGTGAGCAGTTCTTC. The encoded protein is CASSLKGPTGEQFF.

This chain uses TRBV7-3 with TRBJ2-3; tentatively, D is TRBD2 (5 bases). The CDR3 covers 15 residues. Trimming took 5 bases from V and 6 from J, leaving 18 bases between them. The V gene's germline CDR1 is SGHTA and CDR2 FQGTGA. This chain's CDR3 is CASSPSTHLGDTQYF. The CDR3 nucleotides read TGTGCCAGCAGCCCTAGCACCCATCTTGGGGATACGCAGTATTTT.

This clonotype was found a few times. The chain carries TRBV19 and TRBJ1-5; weak D call: TRBD1 (5 bases). Trimming removed 4 bases from V and 11 bases from J, with 21 bases in between. Germline CDR1 LNHDA, CDR2 SQIVND (reference sequence). The length of the CDR3 is 15 residues. Here the CDR3 reads CASSKGFTGDRTQHF. The DNA for the CDR3 is TGTGCCAGTAGTAAGGGGTTCACTGGGGATCGGACCCAGCATTTT.

This clonotype was seen a handful of times. The chain links TRBV13 to TRBJ2-7; D is unclear. Germline CDR1 PRHDT, CDR2 FYEKMQ (reference sequence). Trimming cost V 0 bases and J 5 bases, with 8 bases left between them. The CDR3 sequence is 13 residues long. The CDR3 bases are TGTGCCAGCAGCTTAGGGACTTCCCACGAGCAGTACTTC. Protein sequence: CASSLGTSHEQYF.

This clonotype has at least ten counts. The chain has TRBV12-3 or TRBV12-4 and TRBJ2-2; 8 bases agree with TRBD2. With V trimmed by 4 bases and J by 6 bases, 4 bases remained unmatched. CDR3 length: 14 amino acids. CDR3 protein: CASSSPGLAGELFF. CDR3 bases: TGTGCCAGCAGTTCACCGGGACTAGCCGGGGAGCTGTTTTTT.

The chain links TRBV5-1 to TRBJ2-2; 7 bases line up with TRBD1. The CDR3 runs to 15 residues. V lost 3 bases and J lost 3; bases outside the gene matches: 5. Looked up from germline, CDR1 is SGHRS and CDR2 is YFSETQ. The CDR3 region is CASSSRQGDTGELFF. The CDR3 region has the DNA TGCGCCAGCAGCTCTCGACAGGGAGACACCGGGGAGCTGTTTTTT.

This clonotype was picked up a small number of times. The rearrangement uses TRBV20-1 and TRBJ1-4; D possibly corresponds to TRBD1 (6 bases). V was shortened by 4 bases and J by 4 bases, with 16 bases between the two germline ends. CDR1 and CDR2 from the germline V gene are DFQATT and SNEGSKA (reference sequence). The CDR3 length is 15 residues. The CDR3 DNA reads as TGCAGTGCTATCCCGGGGGGCTCACGTAATGAAAAACTGTTTTTT. Amino acid sequence: CSAIPGGSRNEKLFF.

The chain carries TRBV29-1 and TRBJ2-3; 8 nucleotides agree with TRBD1. Germline V lookup: CDR1 SQVTM, CDR2 ANQGSEA. With V trimmed by 8 bases and J by 2 bases, 6 bases remained unmatched. The CDR3 consists of 13 residues. CDR3: CSSRTGTTDTQYF. The CDR3 coding sequence is TGCAGCTCAAGGACAGGGACCACAGATACGCAGTATTTT.

J is TRBJ1-5 and V is TRBV10-2, with D perhaps matching TRBD1 (5 bases). Trimming cost V 7 bases and J 2 bases, with 9 bases left between them. Germline assignment: CDR1 WSHSY and CDR2 SAAADI. This CDR3 has 13 amino acids. The CDR3 DNA is TGCGCCAGCAAAGTAGGGGGCAATCAGCCCCAGCATTTT. Translated: CASKVGGNQPQHF.

The chain recombines TRBV5-5 with TRBJ2-7, with TRBD2 matching over 12 bases. CDR3 length: 19 amino acids. The germline V gene has CDR1 SGHKS and CDR2 YYEKEE (reference sequence). V gave up 6 bases and J gave up 1 base; unmatched junction bases: 17. The CDR3 bases are TGTGCCAGCACCCTTGAACACCGGACTAGCGGGAAGTCGTCCTACGAGCAGTACTTC. It is translated as CASTLEHRTSGKSSYEQYF.

This clonotype occurred many times. The chain recombines TRBV6-1 with TRBJ1-5; no reliable D call. This CDR3 is built from 15 residues. The germline V gene encodes CDR1 MNHNS and CDR2 SASEGT. The V gene lost 2 bases and the J gene lost 0 bases, with 8 bases spanning the gap. CDR3 protein: CASSERPASNQPQHF. As DNA, the CDR3 is TGTGCCAGCAGTGAACGGCCAGCTAGCAATCAGCCCCAGCATTTT.

V usage is TRBV6-4 and J usage is TRBJ2-2; 9 bases map to TRBD1. The J segment lost 7 bases and the V segment lost 7 bases, leaving 16 bases of the junction unmatched. This CDR3 has 17 residues. Germline lookup yields CDR1 MRHNA and CDR2 SNTAGT. CDR3 region: CASNSTRDRAPGGELFF. DNA of the CDR3: TGTGCCAGCAATTCCACCCGGGACAGGGCCCCCGGCGGGGAGCTGTTTTTT.

This clonotype was seen a few times. The chain recombines TRBV10-3 with TRBJ1-1, with a tentative D call TRBD1 (6 bases). Per germline, CDR1 ENHRY and CDR2 SYGVKD. V dropped 7 bases and J dropped 0 bases, with 18 bases sitting between them. CDR3 size: 16 residues. CDR3 region: CAITQDRGDLNTEAFF. In DNA, the CDR3 is TGTGCCATCACCCAGGACAGAGGGGATTTGAACACTGAAGCTTTCTTT.

This clonotype was detected only a few times. J is TRBJ1-5 and V is TRBV12-5; the D is unclear. The CDR3 covers 14 residues. Germline V gene lookup returns CDR1 LGHNT and CDR2 FRNRAP. Between the trimmed V and J ends, which lost 3 bases and 0 bases, there was a span of 6 bases. CDR3 loop: CASGLGVSNQPQHF. The DNA for the CDR3 is TGTGCTAGTGGTTTAGGTGTTAGCAATCAGCCCCAGCATTTT.

V usage is TRBV19 and J usage is TRBJ1-5, with D maybe TRBD1 (5 bases). The V gene's germline CDR1 is LNHDA and CDR2 SQIVND (reference sequence). CDR3 size: 13 residues. Trimming removed 5 bases at V and 1 base at J, with 6 bases between. The CDR3 protein is CASSGASNQPQHF. The CDR3 region has the DNA TGTGCCAGTAGTGGGGCCAGCAATCAGCCCCAGCATTTT.

This clonotype was found a few times. V usage is TRBV27 and J usage is TRBJ1-6; D remains unclear. This CDR3 comprises 15 residues. The germline V gene encodes CDR1 MNHEY and CDR2 SMNVEV (reference sequence). Trimming stripped 5 bases from V and 4 bases from J, with 12 bases between. In nucleotides, the CDR3 is TGTGCCAGCAGTCCGATGGGAAGTTATAATTCACCCCTCCACTTT. This translates into CASSPMGSYNSPLHF.

V and J are TRBV3-1 and TRBJ2-1, with 15 bases matching TRBD2. From germline, CDR1 is LGHDT and CDR2 YNNKEL (reference sequence). Trimming took 3 bases from V and 7 from J; bases not matched to a gene: 4. This CDR3 has 16 residues. The CDR3 reads CASSQVGLAGGNEQFF. DNA for the CDR3: TGTGCCAGCAGCCAGGTTGGACTAGCGGGAGGGAATGAGCAGTTCTTC.

This clonotype was seen a few times. The chain is built from TRBV6-1 and TRBJ2-7, with D possibly matching TRBD2 (5 bases). Between the trimmed V and J ends, which lost 5 bases and 3 bases, there was a span of 11 bases. Germline V gives CDR1 MNHNS, CDR2 SASEGT. The CDR3 spans 13 residues. The CDR3 bases are TGTGCCAGCAGTACCGGACTTAACTACGAGCAGTACTTC. Translating it yields CASSTGLNYEQYF.

The CDR3 reads CASSAPGQGASPFF. The CDR3 DNA follows: TGCGCCAGCAGCGCACCGGGACAGGGGGCCTCGCCATTCTTT. The chain uses TRBV5-1 and TRBJ1-1; 12 bases align to TRBD1. Unmatched junction bases numbered 12, after V lost 4 bases and J lost 14 bases. Germline V gene data show CDR1 as SGHRS and CDR2 as YFSETQ. The length of the CDR3 is 14 residues.

This clonotype was recorded only once. V gene TRBV13 combines with J gene TRBJ1-4; D is perhaps TRBD1 (5 bases). The CDR3 has 14 residues. The germline V gene has CDR1 PRHDT and CDR2 FYEKMQ (reference sequence). Trimming took off 3 bases at V and 10 bases at J, with 15 bases between the two ends. CDR3 in DNA: TGTGCCAGCAGCTTGGATTACGGGGCTCGAAAACTGTTTTTT. It translates to CASSLDYGARKLFF.